This TCR beta chain was captured in a study of prognosis after radiotherapy for stage I lung cancer. This clonotype was observed at least ten times. Genomic DNA served as the source from which two-round multiplex PCR generated TCR beta CDR3 amplicons. First-round PCR employed TRBV- and TRBJ-specific primers for each gene. TCRdb passed the multiplex PCR reads through MiXCR, listing each CDR3 protein once. Counted here are about 51,000 distinct CDR3 sequences, roughly 36% occurring once; the ten biggest clones make up roughly 10%. Trimming took off 2 bases at V and 4 bases at J, with 5 bases between the two ends. The CDR3 runs 12 residues. In germline, CDR1 is MDHEN, CDR2 SYDVKM.

The source of this sequence is a donor over 45 with non-small cell lung cancer. This rearrangement joins TRBV28 to TRBJ1-2; D ambiguous. Sequencing used PBMCs, obtained before or after stereotactic body radiation therapy (not recorded which). In nucleotides, the CDR3 is TGTGCCAGCAGTTTAACAGCCTATGGCTACACCTTC. Its protein product is CASSLTAYGYTF.